Sequencing of this T cell receptor beta chain was carried out in a study of cytomegalovirus exposure and HLA in healthy donors. There are 16 residues in the CDR3. V was trimmed by 6 bases and J by 7 bases, leaving 19 bases between them. CDR1 SNHLY and CDR2 FYNNEI come from the germline V gene. This clone was seen a few times. The primer mix had 60 Vbeta and 13 Jbeta primers. TCRdb's copy holds only in-frame clones and misses some; the assay was immunoSEQ multiplex PCR. This table has about 160,000 clones, about three quarters appearing once. V is TRBV2 and J is TRBJ1-6, with D possibly matching TRBD1 (5 bases). Sample: PBMCs. The clonotype was recovered from a woman aged 30 to 39 in good health and CMV-seronegative. As DNA, the CDR3 is TGTGCCAGCAGACCAGTAGGGTTCCGGGGGAATTCACCCCTCCACTTT. It encodes CASRPVGFRGNSPLHF.